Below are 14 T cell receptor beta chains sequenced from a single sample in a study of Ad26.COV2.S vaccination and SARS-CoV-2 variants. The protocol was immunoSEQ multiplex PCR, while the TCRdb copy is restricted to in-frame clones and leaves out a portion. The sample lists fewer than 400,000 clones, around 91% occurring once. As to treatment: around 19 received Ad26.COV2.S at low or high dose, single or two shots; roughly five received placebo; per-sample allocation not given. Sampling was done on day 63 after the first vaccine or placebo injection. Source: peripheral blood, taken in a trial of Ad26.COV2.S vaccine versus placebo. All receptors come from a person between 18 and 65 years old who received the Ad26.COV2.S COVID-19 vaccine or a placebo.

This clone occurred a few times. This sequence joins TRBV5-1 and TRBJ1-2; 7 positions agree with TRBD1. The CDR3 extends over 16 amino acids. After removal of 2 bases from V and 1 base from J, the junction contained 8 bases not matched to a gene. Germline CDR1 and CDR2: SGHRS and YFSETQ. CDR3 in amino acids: CASSLEGTAINYGYTF. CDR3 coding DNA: TGCGCCAGCAGCTTAGAGGGGACAGCTATTAACTATGGCTACACCTTC.

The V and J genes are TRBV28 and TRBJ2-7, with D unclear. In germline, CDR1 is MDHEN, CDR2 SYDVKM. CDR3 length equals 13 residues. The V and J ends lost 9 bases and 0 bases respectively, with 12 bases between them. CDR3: CASNVLHSYEQYF. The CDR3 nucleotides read TGTGCCAGTAACGTCCTTCACTCCTACGAGCAGTACTTC.

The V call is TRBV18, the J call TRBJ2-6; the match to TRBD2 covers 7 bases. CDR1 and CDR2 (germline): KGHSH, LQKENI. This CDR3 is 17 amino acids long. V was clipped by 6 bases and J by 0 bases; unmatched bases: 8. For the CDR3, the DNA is TGTGCCAGCTCCCAAGCGGGACTTTCCTCTGGGGCCAACGTCCTGACTTTC. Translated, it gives CASSQAGLSSGANVLTF.

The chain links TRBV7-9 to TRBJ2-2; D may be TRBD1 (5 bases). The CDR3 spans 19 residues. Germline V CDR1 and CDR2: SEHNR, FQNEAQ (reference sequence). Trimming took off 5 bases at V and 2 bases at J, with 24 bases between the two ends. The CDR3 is CASSLPPGLGAVNTGELFF. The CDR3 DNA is TGTGCCAGCAGCCTGCCGCCCGGCCTAGGGGCCGTAAACACCGGGGAGCTGTTTTTT.

CDR3 region: CASSDSSWAGNEQFF. Here the CDR3 DNA reads TGTGCCAGCAGTGATAGTTCCTGGGCGGGAAATGAGCAGTTCTTC. V is TRBV25-1 and J is TRBJ2-1; a possible D gene is TRBD2 (6 bases). Germline V gives CDR1 MGHDK, CDR2 SYGVNS. V was cut by 3 bases and J by 7 bases, with 16 bases left in between. The CDR3 is 15 residues long. The full variable domain, its missing parts supplied by reference TRBV25-1 and TRBJ2-1, is EADIYQTPRYLVIGTGKKITLECSQTMGHDKMYWYQQDPGMELHLIHYSYGVNSTEKGDLSSESTVSRIRTEHFPLTLESARPSHTSQYLCASSDSSWAGNEQFFGPGTRLTVL.

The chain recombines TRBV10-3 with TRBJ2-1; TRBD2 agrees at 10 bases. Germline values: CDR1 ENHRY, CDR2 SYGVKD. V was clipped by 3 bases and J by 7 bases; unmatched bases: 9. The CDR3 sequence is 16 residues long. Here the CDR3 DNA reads TGTGCCATCAGTGAAGTAGCGGGAGGTTCGGGTAATGAGCAGTTCTTC. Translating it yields CAISEVAGGSGNEQFF.

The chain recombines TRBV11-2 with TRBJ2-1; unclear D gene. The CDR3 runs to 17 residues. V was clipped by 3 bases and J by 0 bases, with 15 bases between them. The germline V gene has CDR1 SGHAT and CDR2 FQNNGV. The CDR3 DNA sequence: TGTGCCAGCAGCTTCAACTCATACCCCAGCTCCTACAATGAGCAGTTCTTC. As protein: CASSFNSYPSSYNEQFF.

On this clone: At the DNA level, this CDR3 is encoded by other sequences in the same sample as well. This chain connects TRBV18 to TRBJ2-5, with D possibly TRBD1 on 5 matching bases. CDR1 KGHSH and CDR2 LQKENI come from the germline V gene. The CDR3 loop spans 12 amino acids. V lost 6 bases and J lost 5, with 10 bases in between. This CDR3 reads CASSPGRETQYF. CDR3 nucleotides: TGTGCCAGCTCTCCAGGGCGCGAGACCCAGTACTTC.

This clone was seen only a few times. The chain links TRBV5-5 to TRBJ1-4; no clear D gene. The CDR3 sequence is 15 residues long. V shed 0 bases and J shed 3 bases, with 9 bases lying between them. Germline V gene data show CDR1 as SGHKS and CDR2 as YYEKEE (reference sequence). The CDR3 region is CASSLVITPNEKLFF. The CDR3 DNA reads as TGTGCCAGCAGCTTGGTGATTACGCCTAATGAAAAACTGTTTTTT. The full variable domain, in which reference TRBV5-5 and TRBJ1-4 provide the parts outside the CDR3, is DAGVTQSPTHLIKTRGQQVTLRCSPISGHKSVSWYQQVLGQGPQFIFQYYEKEERGRGNFPDRFSARQFPNYSSELNVNALLLGDSALYLCASSLVITPNEKLFFGSGTQLSVL.

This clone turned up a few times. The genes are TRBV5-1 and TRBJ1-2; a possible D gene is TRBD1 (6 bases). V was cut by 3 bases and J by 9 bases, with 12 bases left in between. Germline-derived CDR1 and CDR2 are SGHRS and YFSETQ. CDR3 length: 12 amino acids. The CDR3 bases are TGCGCCAGCAGCTCGCACAGGGAGAGCTACACCTTC. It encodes CASSSHRESYTF.

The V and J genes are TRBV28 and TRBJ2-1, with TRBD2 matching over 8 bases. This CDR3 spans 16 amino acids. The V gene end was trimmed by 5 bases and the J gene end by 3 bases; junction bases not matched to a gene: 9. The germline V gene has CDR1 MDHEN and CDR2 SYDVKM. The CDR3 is CASSLHSGTHYNEQFF. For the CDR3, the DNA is TGTGCCAGCAGTCTTCATAGCGGGACACACTACAATGAGCAGTTCTTC.

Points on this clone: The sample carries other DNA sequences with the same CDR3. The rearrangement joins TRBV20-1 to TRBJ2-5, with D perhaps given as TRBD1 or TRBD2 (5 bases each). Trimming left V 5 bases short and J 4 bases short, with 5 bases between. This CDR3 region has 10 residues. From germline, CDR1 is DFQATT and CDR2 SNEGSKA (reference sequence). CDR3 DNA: TGCAGTGCTGGGGGAGAGACCCAGTACTTC. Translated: CSAGGETQYF.

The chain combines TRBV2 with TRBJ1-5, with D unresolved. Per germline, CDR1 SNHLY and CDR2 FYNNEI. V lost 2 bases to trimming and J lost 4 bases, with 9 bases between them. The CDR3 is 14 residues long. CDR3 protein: CASSEREENQPQHF. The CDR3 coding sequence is TGTGCCAGCAGTGAAAGGGAGGAAAATCAGCCCCAGCATTTT.

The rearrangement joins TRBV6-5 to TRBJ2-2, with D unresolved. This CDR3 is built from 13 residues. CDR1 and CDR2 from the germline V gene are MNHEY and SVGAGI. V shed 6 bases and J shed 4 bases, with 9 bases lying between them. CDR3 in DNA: TGTGCCAGCAGCGGCAGACTCACCGGGGAGCTGTTTTTT. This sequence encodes CASSGRLTGELFF.